This is a list of T cell receptor beta chains from one sample in a study of human T cells and chemical hapten exposure. One entry per CDR3 protein, called by TCRdb with MiXCR from the RACE reads. The data show 95,000 or so distinct CDR3 sequences, 10% to 12% seen once. This specimen was whole blood, taken in connection with sensitization to the hapten diphenylcyclopropenone (DPC). The receptors shown here come from a woman aged 40 to 50 with alopecia areata. Some clones in this sample may be carry-over from other donors' samples. The CDR3 runs from the conserved cysteine through the conserved F or W. The D gene is left open where the match is weak. Clone size is shown for a subset of rows, as once, few, many or a class of expanded clone.

j_call: TRBJ1-1; clone_size: .; v_call: TRBV9; d_call: .; cdr3_aa: CASSARAGTEAFF; cdr3_nt: TGTGCCAGCAGCGCCCGGGCGGGGACTGAAGCTTTCTTT
j_call: TRBJ2-1; clone_size: many; v_call: TRBV2; d_call: .; cdr3_aa: CAGTKLPDSYNEQFF; cdr3_nt: TGTGCCGGCACCAAACTACCAGACTCCTACAATGAGCAGTTCTTC
j_call: TRBJ2-3; clone_size: many; v_call: TRBV20-1; d_call: .; cdr3_aa: CSAPPGGGAKDTQYF; cdr3_nt: TGCAGTGCTCCCCCTGGGGGGGGGGCTAAAGATACGCAGTATTTT
j_call: TRBJ2-5; clone_size: many; v_call: TRBV20-1; d_call: TRBD2; cdr3_aa: CSASQLAGDPRGTQYF; cdr3_nt: TGCAGTGCTAGTCAGCTAGCGGGAGACCCCCGTGGGACCCAGTACTTC
j_call: TRBJ1-5; clone_size: .; v_call: TRBV5-5; d_call: .; cdr3_aa: CASSEGVTSNQPQHF; cdr3_nt: TGTGCCAGCAGCGAGGGCGTAACCAGCAATCAGCCCCAGCATTTT
j_call: TRBJ2-3; clone_size: .; v_call: TRBV11-2; d_call: TRBD2; cdr3_aa: CASSREGVLDTQYF; cdr3_nt: TGTGCCAGCAGCCGGGAGGGGGTGTTGGATACGCAGTATTTT
j_call: TRBJ2-1; clone_size: .; v_call: TRBV3-1; d_call: TRBD2; cdr3_aa: CASSHLTSGRALFF; cdr3_nt: TGTGCCAGCAGCCATCTGACTAGCGGGAGGGCCCTGTTCTTC
j_call: TRBJ1-3; clone_size: .; v_call: TRBV20-1; d_call: TRBD1; cdr3_aa: CSARQGATGNTIYF; cdr3_nt: TGCAGTGCCCGACAGGGGGCTACTGGAAACACCATATATTTT
j_call: TRBJ2-2; clone_size: .; v_call: TRBV18; d_call: .; cdr3_aa: CASSPQRDTGELFF; cdr3_nt: TGTGCCAGCTCACCGCAAAGAGACACCGGGGAGCTGTTTTTT
j_call: TRBJ1-5; clone_size: few; v_call: TRBV28; d_call: .; cdr3_aa: CASSPLKGNQPQHF; cdr3_nt: TGTGCCAGCAGCCCATTGAAGGGGAATCAGCCCCAGCATTTT
j_call: TRBJ1-1; clone_size: few; v_call: TRBV18; d_call: .; cdr3_aa: CASSMDSDTEAFF; cdr3_nt: TGTGCCAGCTCAATGGACAGTGACACTGAAGCTTTCTTT
j_call: TRBJ2-3; clone_size: .; v_call: TRBV5-1; d_call: .; cdr3_aa: CASRQVSGGDTQYF; cdr3_nt: TGCGCCAGCAGACAGGTCTCTGGGGGAGATACGCAGTATTTT
j_call: TRBJ2-4; clone_size: many; v_call: TRBV6-2/TRBV6-3; d_call: .; cdr3_aa: CASSYHGIQYF; cdr3_nt: TGTGCCAGCAGTTATCATGGCATTCAGTACTTC
j_call: TRBJ1-5; clone_size: .; v_call: TRBV12-3/TRBV12-4; d_call: TRBD1; cdr3_aa: CASTGDRVRSQPQHF; cdr3_nt: TGTGCCAGCACCGGGGACAGGGTCAGGAGTCAGCCCCAGCATTTT
j_call: TRBJ2-7; clone_size: many; v_call: TRBV6-6; d_call: .; cdr3_aa: CASHPTGFQGGQYF; cdr3_nt: TGTGCCAGCCATCCAACCGGGTTTCAGGGCGGGCAGTACTTC
j_call: TRBJ1-5; clone_size: .; v_call: TRBV27; d_call: TRBD1; cdr3_aa: CASSYRGSEQPQHF; cdr3_nt: TGTGCCAGCAGTTACAGGGGTAGCGAGCAGCCCCAGCATTTT
j_call: TRBJ1-4; clone_size: many; v_call: TRBV12-3/TRBV12-4; d_call: TRBD1; cdr3_aa: CASSTRDRGQEKLFF; cdr3_nt: TGTGCCAGCAGTACCCGGGACAGGGGGCAAGAAAAACTGTTTTTT
j_call: TRBJ1-2; clone_size: many; v_call: TRBV5-5; d_call: TRBD1; cdr3_aa: CASSLSQGAYGYTF; cdr3_nt: TGTGCCAGCAGCTTGTCGCAGGGGGCCTATGGCTACACCTTC
j_call: TRBJ2-6; clone_size: many; v_call: TRBV7-3; d_call: TRBD1; cdr3_aa: CASRQGAGANVLTF; cdr3_nt: TGTGCCAGCCGACAGGGGGCTGGGGCCAACGTCCTGACTTTC
j_call: TRBJ2-1; clone_size: few; v_call: TRBV7-8; d_call: .; cdr3_aa: CASSFQNEQFF; cdr3_nt: TGTGCCAGCAGCTTCCAAAATGAGCAGTTCTTC
j_call: TRBJ1-2; clone_size: .; v_call: TRBV27; d_call: TRBD1; cdr3_aa: CASSFWPTGPHYGYTF; cdr3_nt: TGTGCCAGCAGTTTTTGGCCGACAGGGCCCCACTATGGCTACACCTTC
j_call: TRBJ2-3; clone_size: few; v_call: TRBV29-1; d_call: .; cdr3_aa: CSVEHYTDTQYF; cdr3_nt: TGCAGCGTTGAACATTACACAGATACGCAGTATTTT
j_call: TRBJ1-5; clone_size: .; v_call: TRBV6-2/TRBV6-3; d_call: .; cdr3_aa: CASSWDGYNQPQHF; cdr3_nt: TGTGCCAGCAGTTGGGACGGATACAATCAGCCCCAGCATTTT
j_call: TRBJ2-1; clone_size: .; v_call: TRBV9; d_call: TRBD1; cdr3_aa: CASSVITGGFNEQFF; cdr3_nt: TGTGCCAGCAGCGTCATAACAGGGGGTTTCAATGAGCAGTTCTTC
j_call: TRBJ1-1; clone_size: many; v_call: TRBV11-2; d_call: .; cdr3_aa: CASSLSPRIWAFF; cdr3_nt: TGTGCCAGCAGCTTATCCCCCCGCATTTGGGCTTTCTTT